This T cell receptor beta chain derives from a study of cytomegalovirus exposure and HLA in healthy donors. Findings and caveats of the study: Earlier findings revealed that most TCR beta V segments proved productive either about 87% or about 30% of the time. The only immune exposure information that was available was CMV serostatus. A later analysis linked a missense DCLRE1C variant to TCR beta V- and J-gene trimming. There were some public TCRs occurring in many donors, but most TCR sequences were rare.

To note about this clone: Its specificity is not known.

The CDR3 spans 13 residues. In germline, CDR1 is MNHNY, CDR2 SVGAGI (reference sequence). V was cut by 6 bases and J by 0 bases, with 6 bases left in between. Both 60 Vbeta primers and 13 Jbeta primers went into the PCR. Repertoires were generated with immunoSEQ multiplex PCR, while TCRdb's copy carries only in-frame clones and drops some. The sample records 150,000 to 200,000 clones, 65% to 85% being singletons. Sequenced: PBMCs. The receptor comes from a man between 35 and 55 years old in good health and CMV-seropositive. The V gene is TRBV6-6, the J gene TRBJ1-5; D not resolved. For the CDR3, the DNA is TGTGCCAGCAGACACAATAGCAATCAGCCCCAGCATTTT. This codes for CASRHNSNQPQHF.